Here is one TCR beta chain with its context. Its target is unknown. The data originate from a study of cytomegalovirus exposure and HLA in healthy donors. The wider study: The approximately 130 validation repertoires matched the roughly 700 first-cohort repertoires in platform, a later analysis reported. Broader study findings: Roughly 170 TCR beta chains were listed as cytomegalovirus-associated.

Profiled with immunoSEQ multiplex PCR; TCRdb holds only in-frame clones, not every one. The sample includes 75,000 to 85,000 clones, more than 75% seen only once; the top ten take 2% to 2.5%. This CDR3 is built from 14 residues. CDR1 and CDR2 from the germline V gene are SGHVS and FQNEAQ. Trimming shortened V by 0 bases and J by 4 bases, and 9 bases separated the two germline ends. The sequenced material came from PBMCs. The chain joins TRBV7-8 to TRBJ1-2, with unresolved D. The receptor's source is a man aged 25 to 40 in good health and CMV-seronegative. The CDR3 bases are TGTGCCAGCAGCTTAGCGAGCCGGAGCTATGGCTACACCTTC. Translating gives CASSLASRSYGYTF.